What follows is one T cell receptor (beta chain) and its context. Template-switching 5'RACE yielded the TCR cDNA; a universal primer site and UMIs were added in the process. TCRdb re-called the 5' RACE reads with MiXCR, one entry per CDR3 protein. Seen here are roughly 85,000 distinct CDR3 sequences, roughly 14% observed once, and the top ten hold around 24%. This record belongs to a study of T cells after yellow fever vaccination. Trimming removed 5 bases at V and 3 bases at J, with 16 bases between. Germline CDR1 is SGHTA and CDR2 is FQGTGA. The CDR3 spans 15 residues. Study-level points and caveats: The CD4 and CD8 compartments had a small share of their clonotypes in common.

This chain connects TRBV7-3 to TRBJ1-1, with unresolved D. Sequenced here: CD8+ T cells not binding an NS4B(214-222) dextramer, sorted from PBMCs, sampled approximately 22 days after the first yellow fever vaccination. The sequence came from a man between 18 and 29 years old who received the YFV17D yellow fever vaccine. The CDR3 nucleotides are TGTGCCAGCAGCCCGACGGGCAATGCGCACACTGAAGCTTTCTTT. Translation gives CASSPTGNAHTEAFF.